This T cell receptor beta chain originates from a study of beta chain features in type 1 diabetes (dated by TCRdb to 2016 to 2019). Background for the entire study: Patients and healthy donors did not differ in mean age, gender distribution, total cell number or subset yield. Across all samples, fewer than 110,000,000 sorted cells were examined, and cell number per subset correlated strongly with RNA yield. The study compared the TCRB repertoires of sorted circulating CD4+ T cell subsets in recently diagnosed type 1 diabetes patients with those in matched healthy donors. Regulatory and stem cell-like memory subsets were isolated from only 8 patients and roughly eight healthy donors, whereas naive and central memory subsets came from all 30 or so donors.

The High Capacity cDNA Reverse Transcription Kit was used to reverse transcribe all of the isolated RNA, meaning that expressed TCRB transcripts were what got sequenced. Deep immunoSEQ sequencing was applied to naive, central memory and regulatory T cell samples, giving an average of roughly 3.5 million total reads per sample. Sorted cells were lysed in RLT buffer and RNA was extracted with DNase-treated RNeasy Micro or Mini kits, depending on cell number. To prevent cross-contamination, each cell subset was processed individually, whereas patient and healthy donor samples were processed jointly. The immunoSEQ multiplex PCR was used to amplify TCRB sequences from cDNA, yielding 87-bp fragments that span the CDR3 region. The amplicons were sequenced using the Illumina HiSeq platform. The study's own analysis went as follows. PCR bias was computationally corrected using synthetic template baselines, reads within Hamming distance 2 were collapsed, and singletons that could not be merged were discarded. Reads were aligned against IMGT to assign V, D and J genes, CDR3 length and insertions or deletions at six rearrangement sites. Clonotype counts were normalized to sorted cell number within each subset before computing true diversity and Gini coefficients with the tcR R package. The overlap coefficient, calculated on TCRB nucleotide sequences, was used to quantify repertoire sharing. Out-of-frame TCRB sequences from naive cells were analyzed as a proxy for the pre-selection repertoire. The clones in this table, taken by TCRdb from immuneACCESS, are in-frame only. Not every clone is retained; where verified, under half of the shortfall comes from an unresolved V gene, and the cause of the rest is unknown. That table furnishes V, J and clone size, whereas the DNA furnished D and trimming. The sample table contains hundreds of thousands of clones; only one count was recorded for roughly 13% of them. Clones ranked in the top ten supply approximately 0.022% of the sample.

A single peripheral blood draw of approximately 120 mL on average was collected from each donor into heparinised tubes. Naive, central memory, regulatory and stem cell-like memory CD4+ T cells were sorted on a BD FACSAria II using a panel including CD45RO, CCR7, CD25, CD127, CD95 and CD27. Purity was above 98% for every sorted population. PBMCs were isolated right away by Lymphoprep density gradient centrifugation and were stained directly, without culture. Samples were stained and sorted in pairs, with one healthy donor and one patient per experiment, so that batch effects were minimized. On the study overall, not on this receptor specifically: Because cDNA was sequenced instead of genomic DNA, highly expressing activated cells could be over-represented, though the groups showed no difference in activation or CD3 levels. Naive, central memory and regulatory TCRB repertoires appeared more similar among patients than among healthy donors. In all four CD4+ subsets, TCRB CDR3 length was moderately but significantly shorter in type 1 diabetes patients. PCR might favor shorter templates, but patient and control samples were amplified and corrected together, so any skew would affect both groups equally. Because small numbers of individuals were included in the HLA sub-analyses, any influence of HLA type on TCRB rearrangement was left unresolved. At VDJ recombination sites, type 1 diabetes patients had fewer insertions and more deleted nucleotides, which implies abnormalities in thymic rearrangement.

This clone has a handful of counts. It lacks a known antigen. Base qualities are not at hand, and no much larger clone is one base apart. The CDR3 has 14 amino acids, counting the end cysteine and phenylalanine. This entry keeps only the CDR3 DNA: 42 bases, framed from base 1. The V end loses 5 bases and the J end loses 4 bases, and a stretch of 14 bases separates them. From a lookup of the germline V gene, CDR1 and CDR2 are MNHEY and SVGAGI. The sequence is built from TRBV6-5 and TRBJ1-2; possibly the D gene is TRBD1, per 5 matching bases. What was sequenced was naive CD4+ T cells from blood. Explained via the paper, the cell subset or site label denotes: true naive CD4+ T cells. The TCR originated in a man aged 18 to 29 with type 1 diabetes. Read as DNA, the sequence is TGTGCCAGCAGTCCCGACAGCCTCTTCTATGGCTACACCTTC. Translation gives CASSPDSLFYGYTF.